This passage covers 20 T cell receptor beta chains from one sample sequenced in a study of T cell responses to AZD1222 COVID-19 vaccine. Profiling relied on immunoSEQ multiplex PCR, and the TCRdb table lists in-frame clones only, not all of them. The profile shows 80,000 or so clones, approximately 91% of them singletons. The sample was peripheral blood, taken on day 0 of AZD1222 vaccination. These receptors were collected from an adult in good health.

The count of this clone is one. Different DNA sequences within this sample yield the same CDR3. DNA of the CDR3: TGTGCCAGCAGTTTCAGAGGGGATCAGCCCCAGCATTTT. As protein: CASSFRGDQPQHF. The chain has TRBV12-3 or TRBV12-4 and TRBJ1-5; D is possibly TRBD1 (5 bases). Trimming stripped 3 bases from V and 5 bases from J, with 8 bases between. The CDR3 length is 13 residues.

The chain recombines TRBV6-5 with TRBJ1-2, with 8 bases matching TRBD1. V gave up 6 bases and J gave up 3 bases; unmatched junction bases: 9. The V gene's germline CDR1 is MNHEY and CDR2 SVGAGI. The CDR3 runs to 15 residues. CDR3 coding DNA: TGTGCCAGCAGGGGGCATGGACAGGGTGACTATGGCTACACCTTC. Amino acids: CASRGHGQGDYGYTF.

V usage is TRBV10-3 and J usage is TRBJ1-2; D is unclear. The V end lost 2 bases, the J end lost 0 bases, and 7 bases lay between the germline ends. Germline V gene data show CDR1 as ENHRY and CDR2 as SYGVKD. The CDR3 runs to 14 residues. In DNA form, the CDR3 reads TGTGCCATCAGTGAGACGACTGCTAACTATGGCTACACCTTC. Translating it yields CAISETTANYGYTF.

This chain uses TRBV10-3 with TRBJ1-5; TRBD1 is a possible D gene (5 bases). This CDR3 is built from 15 residues. V was trimmed by 0 bases and J by 6 bases, leaving 12 bases between them. Per germline, CDR1 ENHRY and CDR2 SYGVKD. CDR3 DNA: TGTGCCATCAGTGAGTCATTGGGGGTTGGTCAGCCCCAGCATTTT. Its translation: CAISESLGVGQPQHF.

This rearrangement joins TRBV4-1 to TRBJ1-5; unclear D gene. Germline values: CDR1 MGHRA, CDR2 YSYEKL. This CDR3 spans 17 amino acids. V lost 3 bases and J 0 bases, leaving 15 bases between the germline ends. CDR3 coding DNA: TGCGCCAGCAGCCAGGGAATAAGAGATTATAGCAATCAGCCCCAGCATTTT. It is translated as CASSQGIRDYSNQPQHF.

The V and J genes are TRBV7-2 and TRBJ2-3, with D perhaps TRBD1 (5 bases). The CDR3 loop spans 14 amino acids. V lost 1 base to trimming and J lost 2 bases, with 7 bases between them. Germline CDR1 is SGHTA and CDR2 is FQGNSA. In DNA form, the CDR3 reads TGTGCCAGCAGCTTAGGGACACCCACAGATACGCAGTATTTT. Translating gives CASSLGTPTDTQYF.

This clone was recorded a few times. The chain is built from TRBV29-1 and TRBJ2-5; no firm D call. This CDR3 has 12 residues. Germline CDR1 SQVTM, CDR2 ANQGSEA. V was cut by 4 bases and J by 2 bases, with 8 bases left in between. Written as DNA, the CDR3 is TGCAGCGTTGTTTGGGAACAAGAGACCCAGTACTTC. The encoded protein is CSVVWEQETQYF.

The chain couples TRBV19 to TRBJ2-2, with 12 positions matching TRBD2. Trimming removed 7 bases from V and 6 bases from J; junction bases left unmatched: 6. CDR1 LNHDA and CDR2 SQIVND come from the germline V gene (reference sequence). There are 15 residues in the CDR3. DNA of the CDR3: TGTGCCAGTACCCCGGGACTAGCGGGTCCCGGGGAGCTGTTTTTT. Protein sequence: CASTPGLAGPGELFF.

The chain employs TRBV5-5 and TRBJ2-3; D unresolved. Per the germline V gene, CDR1 is SGHKS and CDR2 is YYEKEE (reference sequence). The CDR3 runs to 15 residues. Trimming pared 1 base from V and 2 bases from J, leaving 11 bases between. The CDR3 here is CASSLSYPYTDTQYF. The CDR3 region has the DNA TGTGCCAGCAGCTTGTCATACCCATACACAGATACGCAGTATTTT.

J is TRBJ1-5 and V is TRBV28; tentative D call: TRBD1 (5 bases). V was pared by 3 bases and J by 0 bases, with 18 bases between. From germline, CDR1 is MDHEN and CDR2 SYDVKM. The CDR3 is 18 amino acids. The CDR3 sequence is CASSFPPRDRASNQPQHF. DNA for the CDR3: TGTGCCAGCAGTTTCCCTCCCCGGGACCGAGCTAGCAATCAGCCCCAGCATTTT.

This chain joins TRBV6-6 and TRBJ1-4, with TRBD1 matching 12 bases. This CDR3 region has 18 residues. Germline V CDR1 and CDR2: MNHNY, SVGAGI (reference sequence). V dropped 5 bases and J dropped 2; count of bases not matched to a gene: 9. CDR3 bases: TGTGCCAGCAGTCAGACCTCGGGACAGGGGGCGACTAATGAAAAACTGTTTTTT. Residues: CASSQTSGQGATNEKLFF.

This chain links TRBV5-6 with TRBJ1-5, with a tentative D call TRBD1 (5 bases). This CDR3 is built from 13 residues. The germline CDR1 and CDR2 sequences are SGHDT and YYEEEE. V was cut by 2 bases and J by 6 bases, with 9 bases left in between. CDR3 in DNA: TGTGCCAGCAGCTTTTGGGGGGTTCAGCCCCAGCATTTT. It encodes CASSFWGVQPQHF.

The V call is TRBV7-8, the J call TRBJ2-7; D uncertain. CDR1 and CDR2 (germline): SGHVS, FQNEAQ. V was pared by 4 bases and J by 2 bases, with 9 bases between. The CDR3 has 13 amino acids. The CDR3 sequence is CASSSQQTYEQYF. DNA of the CDR3: TGTGCCAGCAGCTCACAGCAGACCTACGAGCAGTACTTC.

The rearrangement links TRBV28 to TRBJ2-7; D is undetermined. The CDR3 runs 14 residues. Deletions cut 3 bases from V and 5 bases from J, with 14 bases between. Germline V lookup: CDR1 MDHEN, CDR2 SYDVKM. DNA for the CDR3: TGTGCCAGCAGTTTCGGCCTGGGTCAGGACGAGCAGTACTTC. This encodes CASSFGLGQDEQYF. Full variable domain (outside the CDR3, taken from reference TRBV28 and TRBJ2-7): DVKVTQSSRYLVKRTGEKVFLECVQDMDHENMFWYRQDPGLGLRLIYFSYDVKMKEKGDIPEGYSVSREKKERFSLILESASTNQTSMYLCASSFGLGQDEQYFGPGTRLTVT.

This chain connects TRBV28 to TRBJ1-2; D is perhaps TRBD1 (5 bases). CDR3 size: 16 residues. V was cut by 6 bases and J by 8 bases, with 25 bases left in between. The germline CDR1 and CDR2 sequences are MDHEN and SYDVKM. CDR3 amino acids: CASRPEAQTDPRGYTF. CDR3 in DNA: TGTGCCAGCAGACCCGAGGCCCAGACAGACCCTCGGGGCTACACCTTC.

In its sample, this clone was seen once. The chain is built from TRBV5-1 and TRBJ1-1, with D unclear. This CDR3 is 13 amino acids long. V was cut by 0 bases and J by 3 bases, with 6 bases left in between. Germline lookup yields CDR1 SGHRS and CDR2 YFSETQ. The CDR3 bases are TGCGCCAGCAGCTTGGATGGGGACACTGAAGCTTTCTTT. Its translation: CASSLDGDTEAFF.

A few counts support this clone. This chain links TRBV3-1 (or the pseudogene TRBV3-2) with TRBJ2-2, with no clear D. V was cut by 4 bases and J by 1 base, with 7 bases left in between. Germline-derived CDR1 and CDR2 are LGHDT and YNNKEL (reference sequence). This CDR3 region has 14 residues. CDR3 DNA sequence: TGTGCCAGCAGCCGGAAGGTGAACACCGGGGAGCTGTTTTTT. This gives the protein CASSRKVNTGELFF.

This rearrangement joins TRBV5-6 to TRBJ2-5; D unclear. Germline V gives CDR1 SGHDT, CDR2 YYEEEE. V was trimmed by 0 bases and J by 4 bases, leaving 4 bases between them. The CDR3 consists of 12 residues. Here the CDR3 reads CASSLASETQYF. The CDR3 coding sequence is TGTGCCAGCAGCTTGGCCTCAGAGACCCAGTACTTC.

This rearrangement joins TRBV18 to TRBJ2-6; D is uncertain. The CDR3 has 15 residues. The germline gives CDR1 KGHSH, CDR2 LQKENI. V lost 6 bases to trimming and J lost 2 bases, with 11 bases between them. CDR3 in amino acids: CASSPKRAGANVLTF. The DNA of the CDR3 is TGTGCCAGCTCCCCCAAACGGGCTGGGGCCAACGTCCTGACTTTC.

The rearrangement links TRBV27 to TRBJ1-4, with TRBD1 matching 7 bases. J lost 0 bases, V lost 5 bases, and 3 bases had no gene match. The CDR3 runs to 15 residues. The germline V gene encodes CDR1 MNHEY and CDR2 SMNVEV (reference sequence). CDR3 sequence: CASSPGTATNEKLFF. CDR3 DNA: TGTGCCAGCAGTCCCGGGACAGCAACTAATGAAAAACTGTTTTTT.